The rows below give T cell receptor beta chains drawn from one sample of a study of blood T cell repertoires in COVID-19. Assay: immunoSEQ multiplex PCR; the TCRdb copy retains only in-frame clones and omits some. Of approximately 100,000 clones listed, 91% are singletons. Material for sequencing was peripheral blood. These receptors were collected from a human donor in a cohort sampled during active COVID-19. Both conserved end residues are part of each CDR3. The order of the fields is D gene, J gene, V gene, clone size, CDR3 protein, CDR3 DNA. D genes are given only for firm matches. The size entry is marked missing in some rows and otherwise reads once, few, many or a size class.

>NA|TRBJ2-7|TRBV6-1|NA
CASSEGTYIYEQYF
TGTGCCAGCAGTGAAGGGACTTACATCTACGAGCAGTACTTC
>TRBD1|TRBJ1-2|TRBV3-1/TRBV3-2|once
CASSQEIGQGSVDYGYTF
TGTGCCAGCAGCCAAGAGATCGGACAGGGAAGCGTCGACTATGGCTACACCTTC
>TRBD2|TRBJ2-3|TRBV2|NA
CASKVQRGSTDTQYF
TGTGCCAGCAAGGTCCAGCGGGGGAGCACAGATACGCAGTATTTT
>NA|TRBJ2-2|TRBV4-3|NA
CASSPHGGTGELFF
TGCGCCAGCAGCCCCCATGGGGGGACCGGGGAGCTGTTTTTT
>TRBD2|TRBJ2-3|TRBV15|NA
CATRPYLTSGESTDTQYF
TGTGCCACCAGACCCTACCTCACTAGCGGGGAAAGCACAGATACGCAGTATTTT
>TRBD1|TRBJ2-7|TRBV6-2/TRBV6-3|once
CASSYYRDSSYEQYF
TGTGCCAGCAGTTACTACCGGGACAGTTCCTACGAGCAGTACTTC
>TRBD1|TRBJ1-3|TRBV30|NA
CAWGTGAGNTIYF
TGTGCCTGGGGGACAGGTGCTGGAAACACCATATATTTT
>NA|TRBJ2-1|TRBV11-2|NA
CASSLEYGSRHNEQFF
TGTGCCAGCAGCTTAGAATACGGGAGTCGCCACAATGAGCAGTTCTTC
>NA|TRBJ2-3|TRBV4-3|NA
CASSQGRATGDTQYF
TGCGCCAGCAGCCAAGGCAGGGCCACGGGAGATACGCAGTATTTT
>TRBD1|TRBJ1-4|TRBV20-1|NA
CSAGTGGLFF
TGCAGTGCGGGAACAGGGGGCTTGTTTTTT
>TRBD1|TRBJ2-3|TRBV24-1|NA
CATSNPGGGTDTQYF
TGTGCCACCAGTAACCCAGGGGGAGGCACAGATACGCAGTATTTT
>TRBD2|TRBJ2-5|TRBV28|once
CASSWGGREKETQYF
TGTGCCAGCAGTTGGGGCGGGAGGGAAAAGGAGACCCAGTACTTC
>NA|TRBJ1-4|TRBV5-6|NA
CASSLDGGRLFF
TGTGCCAGCAGCTTAGACGGCGGTAGACTGTTTTTT
>TRBD1|TRBJ1-5|TRBV19|NA
CASAKGTGVDQPQHF
TGTGCCAGTGCGAAGGGGACAGGGGTAGATCAGCCCCAGCATTTT
>TRBD1|TRBJ1-6|TRBV9|NA
CASSSSGTGLSPLHF
TGTGCCAGCAGCTCATCTGGGACAGGTCTTTCACCCCTCCACTTT
>NA|TRBJ2-1|TRBV7-2|NA
CASGDRMYNEQFF
TGTGCCAGCGGAGACAGGATGTACAATGAGCAGTTCTTC
>TRBD1|TRBJ1-6|TRBV19|NA
CASSMRTGDNSPLHF
TGTGCCAGTAGCATGAGGACAGGGGATAATTCACCCCTCCACTTT
>NA|TRBJ2-7|TRBV29-1|NA
CSVAGTNSYEQYF
TGCAGCGTCGCCGGGACAAATAGCTACGAGCAGTACTTC
>TRBD1|TRBJ2-2|TRBV7-8|NA
CASGPGGAGNTGELFF
TGTGCCAGTGGGCCAGGGGGCGCAGGGAACACCGGGGAGCTGTTTTTT
>TRBD1|TRBJ2-5|TRBV4-2|NA
CASSQEGTGRETQYF
TGTGCCAGCAGCCAAGAAGGGACAGGGAGGGAGACCCAGTACTTC
>NA|TRBJ2-1|TRBV24-1|NA
CATSRNPTSCPNNEQFF
TGTGCCACCAGTCGAAATCCTACTAGCTGCCCCAACAATGAGCAGTTCTTC
>NA|TRBJ2-3|TRBV19|NA
CASSIGSSSTDTQYF
TGTGCCAGTAGTATAGGCAGTTCCTCCACAGATACGCAGTATTTT
>TRBD1|TRBJ1-1|TRBV7-6|NA
CASSQGTGRTEAFF
TGTGCCAGCAGCCAGGGGACAGGGAGGACTGAAGCTTTCTTT
>TRBD2|TRBJ2-1|TRBV7-2|NA
CASSLILGSGGYNEQFF
TGTGCCAGCAGCTTAATATTGGGCAGCGGGGGGTACAATGAGCAGTTCTTC
>TRBD1|TRBJ2-7|TRBV23-1|NA
CASSPPPGQGGCEQYF
TGCGCCAGCAGTCCCCCGCCGGGACAGGGAGGGTGCGAGCAGTACTTC
>NA|TRBJ1-3|TRBV18|NA
CASSSMSTPGNTIYF
TGTGCCAGCTCCTCGATGAGTACCCCGGGAAACACCATATATTTT
>NA|TRBJ1-1|TRBV10-3|NA
CAIKAGNTEAFF
TGTGCCATCAAGGCAGGGAACACTGAAGCTTTCTTT
>TRBD2|TRBJ2-1|TRBV9|NA
CASSAGGSYNEQFF
TGTGCCAGCAGCGCCGGGGGGTCCTACAATGAGCAGTTCTTC
>NA|TRBJ2-1|TRBV2|NA
CASTIPGGEQFF
TGTGCCAGTACGATTCCGGGTGGTGAGCAGTTCTTC
>NA|TRBJ1-3|TRBV5-1|NA
CASSLDGGSGNTIYF
TGCGCCAGCAGCTTGGACGGGGGCTCTGGAAACACCATATATTTT
>NA|TRBJ1-2|TRBV2|NA
CASSERQAANYGYTF
TGTGCCAGCAGTGAAAGACAGGCGGCTAACTATGGCTACACCTTC
>TRBD2|TRBJ2-7|TRBV6-5|once
CASSYSSPGGYEQYF
TGTGCCAGCAGTTACTCGAGTCCGGGGGGCTACGAGCAGTACTTC
>TRBD1|TRBJ2-5|TRBV29-1|NA
CSALRTGQETQYF
TGCAGCGCCCTCAGGACAGGCCAAGAGACCCAGTACTTC
>NA|TRBJ2-5|TRBV7-9|NA
CASSPRTGNQETQYF
TGTGCCAGCAGTCCGCGTACAGGGAATCAAGAGACCCAGTACTTC
>NA|TRBJ1-5|TRBV5-8|NA
CASSLTGPNQPQHF
TGTGCCAGCAGCCTCACAGGGCCCAATCAGCCCCAGCATTTT
>TRBD2|TRBJ2-6|TRBV9|NA
CASSVAKSIAGSGANVLTF
TGTGCCAGCAGCGTAGCTAAGTCGATAGCGGGCTCTGGGGCCAACGTCCTGACTTTC
>NA|TRBJ1-1|TRBV19|NA
CASKGDTPPNTKAFF
TGTGCCAGTAAAGGGGACACTCCCCCGAACACTAAAGCTTTCTTT
>TRBD2|TRBJ2-3|TRBV7-6|once
CASSLAGLAGGVNTQYF
TGTGCCAGCAGCTTAGCCGGACTAGCGGGAGGGGTTAATACGCAGTATTTT
>NA|TRBJ1-2|TRBV4-2|NA
CASSQEDGVNYGYTF
TGTGCCAGCAGCCAAGAGGACGGGGTTAACTATGGCTACACCTTC
>TRBD1|TRBJ1-2|TRBV28|NA
CASSFPGTVSNGYTF
TGTGCCAGCAGTTTTCCCGGGACAGTTTCGAATGGCTACACCTTC
>TRBD1|TRBJ1-4|TRBV10-3|NA
CAISGDRAEKLFF
TGTGCCATCAGTGGGGACAGGGCGGAAAAACTGTTTTTT
>TRBD1|TRBJ1-5|TRBV19|NA
CASSTRDRGILAQHF
TGTGCCAGTAGTACCCGGGACAGGGGGATCCTGGCCCAGCATTTT
>TRBD1|TRBJ1-2|TRBV28|NA
CASSLTTGGGGYGYTF
TGTGCCAGCAGTTTAACGACAGGGGGAGGAGGCTATGGCTACACCTTC
>TRBD2|TRBJ2-2|TRBV29-1|NA
CSVEIGAGVNTGELFF
TGCAGCGTGGAGATTGGGGCGGGGGTGAACACCGGGGAGCTGTTTTTT
>TRBD1|TRBJ1-3|TRBV7-2|once
CASSRQGELNTIYF
TGTGCCAGCAGCAGACAGGGGGAATTAAACACCATATATTTT